This T cell receptor beta chain was identified during a study of regulatory T cells in long-lasting Graves disease (dated by TCRdb to about 2021). For the study in its entirety: Patients with newly diagnosed Graves' disease had been on antithyroid drugs for under 3 months. This study used TCR sequencing and RNA sequencing of peripheral blood to compare persistent Graves' disease patients against newly diagnosed Graves' disease patients. The study was registered as a clinical trial and conducted in China. A total of around 33 samples underwent TCR sequencing, from 13 patients with persistent Graves' disease and around 20 patients with newly diagnosed Graves' disease.

The meaning of the sample's time point label: newly diagnosed GD, antithyroid drugs for less than 3 months. For both TCR sequencing and RNA sequencing, RNA was extracted from PBMCs in TRIzol. Graves' disease was diagnosed according to American Thyroid Association guidelines. Patients for the study were recruited at an endocrinology department in Xi'an, China. Each patient gave approximately 9 milliliters of peripheral blood, collected in an EDTA anticoagulant tube. Ficoll Paque Plus density gradient separation was used to isolate PBMCs, and no further T cell sorting was performed. An Agilent 2100 Bioanalyzer and agarose gel were used to assess RNA quality, and a NanoDrop 2000 was used to measure RNA concentration. Beyond this particular receptor, the publication reports: Compared with newly diagnosed patients, patients with persistent Graves' disease had lower TCR Shannon entropy and fewer highly expanded clones, which suggests clonal expansion. As a limitation, the authors acknowledged that the small sample size may reduce accuracy. Sequencing and analysis were restricted to the TCR beta chain. More public clonotypes were shared among persistent patients (roughly 2,900) than among newly diagnosed patients (roughly 960). The study examined only peripheral blood because the primary lesion, thyroid tissue, could not be accessed.

Of note for this clonotype: Its target antigen remains unknown. Per-base quality was not reported, and no clone a single base away is much larger than it.

Receptor libraries were prepared by multiplex PCR. The sequencer was an Illumina HiSeq 4000. iRepertoire HTBI primers and Arm-PCR amplification of CDR3 regions were used to construct TCR beta libraries. Gel purification was performed on PCR products prior to sequencing. The authors' pipeline ran thus. Gene usage analysis of CDR3 amino acid clonotypes used the 60 to 80 TRBV and approximately 13 TRBJ segments found across samples. COPE and FqMerger were used to merge the filtered high-quality paired reads into contigs. Contigs were aligned with BLAST to IMGT TRBV, TRBD and TRBJ reference genes, and CDR3 was defined per IMGT. Highly expanded clones were defined as clonotypes with a frequency above 0.1%. Shannon entropy served as the measure of repertoire diversity, while the Gini coefficient captured V-J evenness. A clonotype was considered public if more than one individual shared it. Starting from the raw public reads, TCRdb applied fastp trimming at Q25, assembled clones with MiXCR and retained in-frame beta chains. Identical CDR3 proteins give one entry, which carries the most common genes and DNA. What appears here as the V and J calls and clone size reflects TCRdb's work, not the paper's. Across this sample there are 370,000 or so distinct CDR3 sequences, with around 15% seen only once. The top ten constitute 20% to 25% of the sample.

In addition, the sample was reused for a study of T cells in Graves' hyperthyroidism and ophthalmopathy. The second paper further reports: Graves' hyperthyroidism was defined as stable when no progression to ophthalmopathy occurred over 18 months of follow-up. Hyperthyroidism patients were newly diagnosed, with disease duration under 2 months, and aged 18 to 65 years. Any patient with an uncontrolled infection, another autoimmune disease, pregnancy or lactation was excluded. Clinical symptoms, serum thyroxine and TRAb, thyroid ultrasound, and orbital computed tomography formed the basis for the diagnoses. The first round of RT-PCR for the TCR CDR3 was performed with the HTBI primer set and the Qiagen OneStep RT-PCR kit. Most expanded thyroid clonotypes (frequency above 0.001) were also found in blood, which suggests that blood repertoires may mirror thyroid immune responses. A model built on a 13 V-J signature distinguished ophthalmopathy from stable hyperthyroidism, reaching approximately 89% sensitivity and around 81% specificity in cross-validation and 80%/75% in testing. During validation, the model predicted progression to ophthalmopathy a median of around 7 months ahead of onset, with approximately 71% sensitivity and roughly 75% specificity. A discovery cohort of about a hundred patients, 43 with Graves' ophthalmopathy and approximately 57 with stable Graves' hyperthyroidism, was used to find distinguishing TCR V-J signatures. Whether ophthalmopathy could be predicted prospectively was tested in an independent validation cohort made up of 18 hyperthyroidism patients plus 17 patients who later progressed to ophthalmopathy. The approximately 95 discovery patients were divided at random into training and test sets in a 7:3 ratio. In addition, the study compared T-cell repertoires in thyroid tissue and in blood from about 6 Graves' hyperthyroidism patients. After sampling, hyperthyroidism patients received methimazole starting at 30 mg daily, and ophthalmopathy patients received high-dose intravenous methylprednisolone. Libraries were constructed in a second round of multiplex PCR, after which size selection and purification were performed. Libraries were sequenced paired-end with 100 bp reads on an Illumina HiSeq2000. Raw data were processed with SOAPnuke, discarding reads with adapters, uncalled bases, mean Phred below 15, or no exact constant-primer or identifier match. High-quality paired reads were merged using COPE v1.2.5, and each unique nucleotide sequence was defined as a clonotype. MiTCR v1.1 was used to align the clonotypes against IMGT TRBV, TRBD and TRBJ reference segments. The analysis included only V-J combinations with a frequency above 0.0001, which together covered 99.2% of the repertoires. A TCS score was defined as the ratio between F50 (clonal expansion) and ExV (chaos), using BLOSUM62-based TCRdist between CDR3 peptides within each V-J. Welch's t-statistics and random forest reduced 500 to 550 V-J features to around 14, which were used in a naive Bayes classifier (R e1071). Sample size was not statistically predetermined, and blinding of investigators to group allocation was not performed. TCR Vbeta CDR3 sequencing of approximately 140 peripheral blood samples (about 45 ophthalmopathy, 75 hyperthyroidism and roughly 17 progressor patients) is reported in the paper.

The source of this sequence is a woman under 30 with Graves disease. Donor details come from another sample of the same person, matched by shared clones. The sample consisted of peripheral blood mononuclear cells (PBMCs), taken at new diagnosis, from a patient treated with antithyroid drugs.

The sequenced DNA is TGTGCCAGCGGTGTAATGGGACAGGGTGAGACCCAGTACTTC. It translates to CASGVMGQGETQYF. The chain joins TRBV2 to TRBJ2-5; 9 junctional bases match TRBD1. Germline trimming: 8 bases from V, 5 bases from J; junction bases outside gene matches: 9. In the germline V gene, CDR1 corresponds to SNHLY and CDR2 to FYNNEI. Reading from cysteine to phenylalanine, the CDR3 counts 14 amino acids. Solely the CDR3 DNA is kept, with 42 bases framed from the first base.